The sequence of this TCR beta chain was determined in a study of cytomegalovirus exposure and HLA in healthy donors (dated 2017 in TCRdb). Background on the whole study: In an earlier analysis of some 550 of the donors, 250 to 350 Gb of sequence data and approximately 120 million unique TCR beta sequences from roughly 180 million T cells were reported. An early release covering roughly 640 HLA-typed donors comprised about 300 gigabases of sequencing data and 85 million or so unique TCR sequences. Among the roughly 370 genotyped donors, around 81% belonged to the genetic ancestry cluster associated with self-reported Caucasian donors. The study aimed to test whether signatures of past pathogen exposure could be identified by cataloging public T cell receptors. The study profiled the T cell repertoires of about 720 subjects by immunosequencing and related them to cytomegalovirus serostatus. Besides the first cohort of about 730 subjects, a separate validation cohort made up of around 120 different subjects was used. The study combined high-throughput TCR immunosequencing, statistical association of individual TCRs with disease status, and machine learning to predict cytomegalovirus infection status. To study patterns of TCR occurrence, a later analysis re-analyzed previously published TCR beta repertoires from 700 or so donors and added high-resolution HLA genotyping. The later analysis used no new phenotypic data to find candidate immune exposures, relying instead on TCR beta sequences and their occurrence across donors. An earlier analysis of about 620 of the donors applied high-throughput TCR beta sequencing to assess whether each TCR beta V gene segment acted as functional or pseudogenic. Donor age, sex, ethnicity and CMV serostatus were compiled together with the repertoire data. In a later genetic analysis, genome-wide SNP genotypes for 398 of the 666 donors were used, and that subset was treated as a discovery cohort. Every repertoire in the discovery cohort had been generated on one and the same sequencing platform. HLA typing covered class I and class II loci at four-digit resolution. The number of donors typed differed by locus, with roughly 620-630 for A, B, C, DRB1 and DQB1, around 500 for DQA1, 606 for DPA1, and 472 for DPB1. Five DR-DQ haplotypes were treated as single units for association and clustering because of strong linkage in the cohort. Among 300 to 500 genotyped donors of the cohort, an average of roughly 230,000 unique TCR beta nucleotide sequences was sequenced per donor, of which about 19% were non-productive. Results the study describes overall, beyond this receptor: When HLA alleles, especially DR and DQ, strongly co-occurred, TCR associations were difficult to assign to individual alleles. Broadly in line with IMGT annotations, most TCR beta V segments showed up in productive rearrangements about 90% or about 30% of the time in an earlier analysis of under 700 of the donors. In a later analysis, HLA-associated TCR beta chains were found to be more clonally expanded and to have lower generation probabilities than equally common non-associated chains. A cluster of highly shared sequence variants was judged likely to be a technical artifact of the sequencing pipeline. Because the 87-base-pair reads could not distinguish some IMGT-functional V segments, including TRBV6-2 and TRBV6-3, those segments were excluded. It was suggested by the authors that the approach could potentially be generalized to other disease states and immunological phenotypes. Presence/absence analyses assumed roughly uniform sequencing depth across donors, an assumption that may not hold. Because HLA typing was unavailable for some donors at each locus, only the typed subset was used in association tests. CMV serostatus was the only immune exposure information available for the cohort. A later genetic analysis associated a missense DCLRE1C variant with V-gene and J-gene trimming of TCR beta chains, and an independent cohort replicated the association. A further reported finding was that TCR beta sequences accurately predicted the HLA-A and HLA-B alleles for most subjects in the first cohort. The cohort was sequenced for TCR beta chains only, and without alpha or paired-chain data the features that could be detected were limited. Specific HLA alleles were associated with 16,951 TCR beta sequences at a false discovery rate of 0.05 in a later analysis. Because counts were too low, roughly 17 rarely observed V segments, including chromosome 9 orphons, were left out of the earlier analysis of about 620 of the donors. According to a later analysis, parvovirus B19, influenza, CMV and Epstein-Barr virus appeared linked to several top co-occurrence clusters. A later analysis found that most CMV-associated TCR beta chains appeared HLA-restricted, with HLA associations seemingly driven largely by CMV exposure. Correlated functional status among segregating V segments might reflect linkage disequilibrium, but an unknown experimental factor could not be ruled out. A few of the identified cytomegalovirus-associated TCR beta chains were confirmed in vitro to be specific for cytomegalovirus antigens. A later analysis found that TCR association rates varied across HLA loci, with DRB1 alleles showing the most associated TCRs and HLA-C alleles the fewest. A total of 150 to 200 TCR beta chains were listed by the study as associated with cytomegalovirus. While some public TCRs were present in many individuals, most TCR sequences turned up only very rarely across donors. Cytomegalovirus status was reported to be diagnosed by the classifier with high specificity and sensitivity in both the original and validation cohorts. According to a later genetic analysis, donors in an Asian-associated ancestry cluster had fewer N-insertions in productive TCRs than the roughly 700-donor mean.

Reading from cysteine to phenylalanine, the CDR3 counts 12 amino acids. The only DNA kept is the CDR3, 36 bases in frame from the first base. For CDR1 and CDR2, the germline V gene lists MNHNS and SASEGT. Details on this clone: No antigen is known for it. One base away there is no much larger clone; base qualities are not given.

The cohort was made up of 500 to 850 healthy bone marrow donors. At the time of sampling, all cohort members were nominally healthy, though unrecorded immune exposures were likely present. The donor tested CMV seronegative and was one of the 352 seronegative cohort members. Every donor gave a peripheral blood sample, and the peripheral blood mononuclear cells from that sample were used for TCR beta sequencing. Genomic DNA was extracted from the blood cell samples with the Qiagen DNeasy Blood Extraction Kit. The method behind the library was the immunoSEQ multiplex PCR assay. The multiplex PCR relied on a mix of 60 forward primers for TCR Vbeta segments and 13 reverse primers for TCR Jbeta segments. A multiplex PCR assay on genomic DNA amplified the CDR3 region of rearranged TCR beta genes. Amplified TCR beta libraries were sequenced as 87-base-pair reads on the Illumina HiSeq System. Per the source publication's procedure: A later analysis tallied around 80 million unique TCR beta chains across the 610 or so repertoires, and around 12 million of those chains were shared by two or more donors. To remove PCR and sequencing errors, raw reads were error-corrected and collapsed into unique sequences using a nearest-neighbor algorithm that merged closely related sequences. Alignment of CDR3 sequences to IMGT reference sequences was used to assign V, D and J gene segments. Each retained sequence needed at least a six-nucleotide match to both a V gene segment and a J gene segment. Rearrangements were called productive when the CDR3 lacked stop codons and stayed in frame with V and J; all others were non-productive. Following IMGT convention, CDR3 was defined as the stretch from the second conserved V-encoded cysteine to the conserved J-encoded phenylalanine. The earlier analysis of some 540 of the donors excluded any sequence lacking an unambiguous match to a single V gene segment. In an earlier analysis of some 590 of the donors, a V segment was called functional when productive rearrangements were above 56.7%, and segregating when the standard deviation between donors exceeded 5%. A statistical classification framework was built for diagnosing cytomegalovirus status from the catalog of TCR beta chain sequences. In a later analysis, V and J genes were assigned by comparing TCR nucleotide sequences against IMGT/GENE-DB human TR gene sequences. A later analysis assigned CDR3 sequences and most-parsimonious VDJ recombination scenarios with the TCRdist pipeline. In a later analysis, each TCR beta chain was defined by its CDR3 amino acid sequence together with its V-gene family, and reads lacking a unique V-gene family were excluded. To address suspected cross-contamination and a sequencing artifact, a later analysis removed some 620 highly shared, low-generation-probability nucleotide sequences. In a later analysis, a clonal expansion index was calculated for each public chain from normalized within-repertoire ranks of inferred template counts. Generation probabilities in a later analysis came from a VDJ recombination model fitted to out-of-frame rearrangements, and those results were checked against IGoR. A later analysis scored TCR-TCR, TCR-HLA and TCR-CMV co-occurrence with hypergeometric tests, applying a repertoire-size bias correction to TCR pairs. In a later analysis, false discovery rates were estimated by permuting HLA or CMV assignments 20 times. In a later analysis, co-occurring TCRs were grouped using DBSCAN, and TCRdist sequence similarity was added for clustering within HLA-allele-positive subsets. Repertoires with fewer than 30,000 or more than 120,000 public chains, plus five repertoires with anomalous nucleotide sharing, were excluded from co-occurrence clustering. TCRdb mirrors the immuneACCESS table, restricted to in-frame sequences. Some clones are absent from its copies; in checked studies, under half trace to an unresolved V gene, and the reason for the others is unknown. V, J and clone size are taken as reported in that table, and D and trimming were inferred from the DNA itself. Here the sample has about 150,000 clones; around 87% occur a single time. The ten largest make up about 5.5% of the sample.

Sequenced: PBMCs. This chain is built from TRBV6-1 and TRBJ2-5, with TRBD2 perhaps the D gene, on 5 matching bases. The J call is uncertain, as TRBJ2-7 better fits the DNA end. This clonotype originated in a woman aged 25 to 45 in good health and CMV-seronegative. The CDR3 has the sequence CATSDSSYEQYF. The DNA is TGTGCCACCTCGGACTCCTCCTACGAGCAGTACTTC.